These 20 T cell receptor beta chains were sequenced from one sample in a study of cytomegalovirus exposure and HLA in healthy donors. The PCR made use of 60 Vbeta and 13 Jbeta primers. The repertoire was sequenced with immunoSEQ multiplex PCR; TCRdb's copy has only in-frame clones and lacks some. The table has more than 85,000 clones, approximately 80% seen once. Sequenced sample: PBMCs. The receptors come from a male donor in good health and CMV-seropositive.

The chain is built from TRBV29-1 and TRBJ2-7, with 7 bases lining up with TRBD2. In germline, CDR1 is SQVTM, CDR2 ANQGSEA. V was clipped by 6 bases and J by 4 bases; unmatched bases: 15. This CDR3 contains 15 residues. DNA of the CDR3: TGCAGCGTCGCTCTTGGAACGGGAGGAGGTTACGAGCAGTACTTC. Translated: CSVALGTGGGYEQYF.

The rearrangement links TRBV15 to TRBJ2-2, with 11 nucleotides matching TRBD2. The length of the CDR3 is 15 residues. Per germline, CDR1 LNHNV and CDR2 YYDKDF (reference sequence). V dropped 3 bases and J dropped 4; count of bases not matched to a gene: 1. The CDR3 nucleotides read TGTGCCACCAGCAGTAGCGGGAGGGTCACCGGGGAGCTGTTTTTT. It is translated as CATSSSGRVTGELFF. Together with reference TRBV15 and TRBJ2-2, the CDR3 gives the full variable domain: DAMVIQNPRYQVTQFGKPVTLSCSQTLNHNVMYWYQQKSSQAPKLLFHYYDKDFNNEADTPDNFQSRRPNTSFCFLDIRSPGLGDTAMYLCATSSSGRVTGELFFGEGSRLTVL.

This chain uses TRBV7-2 with TRBJ2-5, with 7 bases identical to TRBD1. This CDR3 region has 13 residues. Per germline, CDR1 SGHTA and CDR2 FQGNSA. V trimming: 7 bases; J trimming: 5 bases; junction bases outside the gene matches: 7. CDR3 region: CASNIDRVETQYF. CDR3 in DNA: TGTGCCAGCAACATAGACAGGGTGGAGACCCAGTACTTC.

This clone turned up a few times. The genes are TRBV19 and TRBJ2-6, with TRBD1 identical over 11 bases. The CDR3 extends over 18 amino acids. The ends lost 3 bases at V and 4 bases at J; junction bases unmatched: 8. Per germline, CDR1 LNHDA and CDR2 SQIVND (reference sequence). DNA for the CDR3: TGTGCCAGTAGTATGTGGACAGGGGGCCCAGCCGGGGCCAACGTCCTGACTTTC. Its protein product is CASSMWTGGPAGANVLTF.

This clone was picked up a small number of times. This rearrangement joins TRBV7-2 to TRBJ1-1; 7 bases are shared with TRBD1. V gave up 5 bases and J gave up 0 bases; unmatched junction bases: 3. This CDR3 contains 14 residues. In germline, CDR1 is SGHTA, CDR2 FQGNSA. The CDR3 is CASSATGMNTEAFF. In nucleotides, the CDR3 is TGTGCCAGCAGCGCGACAGGGATGAACACTGAAGCTTTCTTT.

This chain links TRBV28 with TRBJ2-1, with TRBD1 as a possible D gene (5 bases). The CDR3 covers 15 residues. Trimming removed 8 bases at V and 0 bases at J, with 14 bases between. Germline CDR1 is MDHEN and CDR2 is SYDVKM. The chain's CDR3 is CASAPSDNSYNEQFF. Here the CDR3 DNA reads TGTGCCAGCGCCCCCTCGGACAACTCCTACAATGAGCAGTTCTTC.

The sample holds a few counts of this clone. The V call is TRBV9, the J call TRBJ2-7, with 7 bases identical to TRBD1. CDR1 is SGDLS, CDR2 YYNGEE, per germline. V lost 3 bases and J lost 1; bases outside the gene matches: 4. The CDR3 length is 14 residues. CDR3 amino acids: CASSGQGRSYEQYF. The DNA of the CDR3 is TGTGCCAGCAGCGGACAGGGTCGGTCCTACGAGCAGTACTTC.

This rearrangement joins TRBV7-2 to TRBJ2-7; weak D call: TRBD2 (5 bases). Germline assignment: CDR1 SGHTA and CDR2 FQGNSA. There are 15 residues in the CDR3. Trimming took 3 bases from V and 6 from J, leaving 18 bases between them. The CDR3 sequence: CASSLRREGRGEQYF. The CDR3 DNA is TGTGCCAGCAGCTTGAGGCGCGAGGGTCGGGGCGAGCAGTACTTC.

This clone was counted between two and nine times. The V gene is TRBV5-1, the J gene TRBJ2-1, with D possibly matching TRBD2 (5 bases). The CDR3 has 14 residues. Germline-derived CDR1 and CDR2 are SGHRS and YFSETQ. Trimming removed 0 bases from V and 5 bases from J, with 9 bases in between. The DNA for the CDR3 is TGCGCCAGCAGCTTGGAACTAGTTAACAATGAGCAGTTCTTC. This codes for CASSLELVNNEQFF.

This chain joins TRBV19 and TRBJ2-7; TRBD2 aligns across 14 bases. This CDR3 region has 17 residues. Germline V CDR1 and CDR2: LNHDA, SQIVND (reference sequence). J was trimmed by 3 bases and V by 10 bases; bases with no gene match: 14. The CDR3 loop is CAIWDRRLAGGGYEQYF. The CDR3 bases are TGTGCCATATGGGACAGAAGACTAGCGGGAGGGGGCTACGAGCAGTACTTC. Variable domain in full (rest from reference TRBV19 and TRBJ2-7): DGGITQSPKYLFRKEGQNVTLSCEQNLNHDAMYWYRQDPGQGLRLIYYSQIVNDFQKGDIAEGYSVSREKKESFPLTVTSAQKNPTAFYLCAIWDRRLAGGGYEQYFGPGTRLTVT.

V is TRBV5-1 and J is TRBJ2-7, with 10 nucleotides matching TRBD1. CDR1 is SGHRS, CDR2 YFSETQ, per germline. Trimming removed 4 bases from V and 5 bases from J; junction bases left unmatched: 9. The CDR3 consists of 15 residues. For the CDR3, the DNA is TGCGCCAGCAGCCTTCGGGTGGGACAGGGGAACGAGCAGTACTTC. This gives the protein CASSLRVGQGNEQYF.

The chain joins TRBV9 to TRBJ1-3, with TRBD1 as a possible D gene (5 bases). Deletions cut 6 bases from V and 6 bases from J, with 16 bases between. CDR1 is SGDLS, CDR2 YYNGEE, per germline. This CDR3 is 14 amino acids long. The chain's CDR3 is CASNAGWSSNTIYF. CDR3 DNA: TGTGCCAGCAATGCAGGGTGGTCCTCAAACACCATATATTTT.

V and J are TRBV9 and TRBJ1-3; possible D gene TRBD1, 5 bases. The germline V gene has CDR1 SGDLS and CDR2 YYNGEE. The CDR3 runs 15 residues. Trimming took off 2 bases at V and 0 bases at J, with 9 bases between the two ends. The CDR3 reads CASSVDSFSGNTIYF. The CDR3 nucleotides read TGTGCCAGCAGCGTCGACAGCTTCTCTGGAAACACCATATATTTT.

V and J are TRBV4-1 and TRBJ1-5; 8 positions agree with TRBD1. V gave up 2 bases and J gave up 2 bases; unmatched junction bases: 11. This CDR3 is built from 18 residues. The germline gives CDR1 MGHRA, CDR2 YSYEKL. The CDR3 DNA follows: TGCGCCAGCAGCCAAATTTCAGGGGGCATGAAGGGCAATCAGCCCCAGCATTTT. It codes for CASSQISGGMKGNQPQHF.

This clone was found a few times. The chain is built from TRBV19 and TRBJ2-3, with unresolved D. Germline CDR1 LNHDA, CDR2 SQIVND (reference sequence). This CDR3 contains 13 residues. Trimming shortened V by 3 bases and J by 4 bases, and 8 bases separated the two germline ends. The CDR3 sequence: CASSMFLSDTQYF. CDR3 nucleotide sequence: TGTGCCAGTAGTATGTTCCTATCAGATACGCAGTATTTT.

This chain uses TRBV7-8 with TRBJ2-7; 11 bases match TRBD1. The V and J ends lost 5 bases and 6 bases, in that order; junction bases with no gene match: 9. This CDR3 contains 15 residues. The germline V gene has CDR1 SGHVS and CDR2 FQNEAQ. The DNA of the CDR3 is TGTGCCAGCAGCCCCCCGGGACAGGGGGAAGCCGAGCAGTACTTC. Protein: CASSPPGQGEAEQYF.

A few counts support this clone. V and J are TRBV28 and TRBJ2-7; D call uncertain. V lost 2 bases and J lost 6, with 5 bases in between. The CDR3 runs to 11 residues. Germline CDR1 is MDHEN and CDR2 is SYDVKM. The CDR3, as DNA: TGTGCCAGCAGTTTACAGGCCGAGCAGTACTTC. Its translation is CASSLQAEQYF.

The V and J genes are TRBV11-2 and TRBJ1-4; D uncertain. V dropped 3 bases and J dropped 8 bases, with 16 bases sitting between them. This CDR3 has 15 amino acids. CDR1 is SGHAT and CDR2 is FQNNGV in the germline V gene. CDR3 loop: CASSFLGESWEKLFF. CDR3 sequence (DNA): TGTGCCAGCAGCTTCCTTGGGGAGAGTTGGGAAAAACTGTTTTTT.

CDR3 amino acids: CASSLRASVSYNEQFF. Written as DNA, the CDR3 is TGCGCCAGCAGCTTGAGGGCTAGCGTCTCCTACAATGAGCAGTTCTTC. The chain has TRBV5-1 and TRBJ2-1; weak D call: TRBD2 (6 bases). This CDR3 contains 16 residues. Deletions cut 1 base from V and 0 bases from J, with 11 bases between. Germline V lookup: CDR1 SGHRS, CDR2 YFSETQ.

This clone appeared once. V and J are TRBV9 and TRBJ2-5; 9 bases map to TRBD2. This CDR3 is 17 amino acids long. The germline V gene has CDR1 SGDLS and CDR2 YYNGEE. Unmatched junction bases numbered 11, after V lost 0 bases and J lost 5 bases. CDR3 protein: CASSVAPNLAGEETQYF. DNA for the CDR3: TGTGCCAGCAGCGTAGCCCCTAATTTAGCGGGAGAGGAGACCCAGTACTTC. The full variable domain, with the rest looked up from reference TRBV9 and TRBJ2-5, is DSGVTQTPKHLITATGQRVTLRCSPRSGDLSVYWYQQSLDQGLQFLIQYYNGEERAKGNILERFSAQQFPDLHSELNLSSLELGDSALYFCASSVAPNLAGEETQYFGPGTRLLVL.